A single sample is the source of the 9 T cell receptor beta chains below, sequenced in a study of blood T cell repertoires in COVID-19. Using immunoSEQ multiplex PCR, the repertoire was profiled, and TCRdb retains in-frame clones only, with some absent. The table has 280,000 or so clones, around 85% seen once. The sample was PBMCs or T cells enriched from blood (not recorded which). Every receptor here comes from a woman between 45 and 65 years old who had recovered from COVID-19.

CDR3 nucleotides: TGCAGCGTTGAACCACGACAGGTTCTGAACACTGAAGCTTTCTTT. It codes for CSVEPRQVLNTEAFF. This rearrangement joins TRBV29-1 to TRBJ1-1; tentative D call: TRBD1 (6 bases). CDR1 is SQVTM and CDR2 is ANQGSEA in the germline V gene. The length of the CDR3 is 15 residues. Trimming took 2 bases from V and 0 from J, leaving 13 bases between them.

This clone was observed once. The genes are TRBV28 and TRBJ2-7; 8 bases line up with TRBD2. The CDR3 covers 14 residues. V dropped 4 bases and J dropped 3; count of bases not matched to a gene: 5. Looked up from germline, CDR1 is MDHEN and CDR2 is SYDVKM. The DNA of the CDR3 is TGTGCCAGCAGTTCAGCGGGGGAATTCTACGAGCAGTACTTC. It yields the protein CASSSAGEFYEQYF.

The chain combines TRBV10-1 with TRBJ2-4; 8 bases are a match to TRBD1. V was pared by 0 bases and J by 6 bases, with 7 bases of the junction left unmatched. The length of the CDR3 is 16 residues. CDR1 and CDR2 (germline): WNHNN, SYGVQD (reference sequence). CDR3 protein: CASSESRTGGGNIQYF. The CDR3 nucleotides are TGCGCCAGCAGTGAGTCTCGAACAGGGGGTGGAAACATTCAGTACTTC.

The chain employs TRBV19 and TRBJ1-2; TRBD1 matches 7 bases. After removal of 2 bases from V and 4 bases from J, the junction contained 4 bases not matched to a gene. Germline assignment: CDR1 LNHDA and CDR2 SQIVND (reference sequence). There are 14 residues in the CDR3. This CDR3 is CASSIFPGGYGYTF. The CDR3 nucleotides are TGTGCCAGTAGTATATTCCCAGGGGGCTATGGCTACACCTTC. The whole variable domain, filled in from reference TRBV19 and TRBJ1-2, reads DGGITQSPKYLFRKEGQNVTLSCEQNLNHDAMYWYRQDPGQGLRLIYYSQIVNDFQKGDIAEGYSVSREKKESFPLTVTSAQKNPTAFYLCASSIFPGGYGYTFGSGTRLTVV.

The chain joins TRBV5-1 to TRBJ1-4; possibly TRBD1 for D (6 bases). The CDR3 consists of 15 residues. CDR1 and CDR2 (germline): SGHRS, YFSETQ. Deletions cut 2 bases from V and 8 bases from J, with 16 bases between. The CDR3 spells CASSLGQNTWEKLFF. Here the CDR3 DNA reads TGCGCCAGCAGCTTAGGACAGAACACCTGGGAAAAACTGTTTTTT.

CDR3 loop: CASSRQGYQPQHF. The CDR3 DNA is TGTGCCAGCAGTCGACAGGGCTATCAGCCCCAGCATTTT. The chain joins TRBV12-3 or TRBV12-4 to TRBJ1-5; 7 bases align to TRBD1. The CDR3 is 13 amino acids. V was clipped by 5 bases and J by 5 bases; unmatched bases: 3.

This rearrangement joins TRBV5-1 to TRBJ2-2; a possible D gene is TRBD2 (6 bases). V dropped 0 bases and J dropped 6 bases, with 12 bases sitting between them. Germline V gene lookup returns CDR1 SGHRS and CDR2 YFSETQ. The CDR3 extends over 15 amino acids. CDR3 DNA: TGCGCCAGCAGCTTGGTGGCAGGGACTGCCGGGGAGCTGTTTTTT. Translated, it gives CASSLVAGTAGELFF.

The chain has TRBV5-5 and TRBJ1-6; D unclear. Germline loops: CDR1 SGHKS, CDR2 YYEKEE (reference sequence). The length of the CDR3 is 15 residues. The V end was cut by 4 bases, the J end by 8 bases, with 16 bases between. CDR3 sequence reads: CASSPSARDYSPLHF. The CDR3, as DNA: TGTGCCAGCAGCCCATCAGCCCGGGATTATTCACCCCTCCACTTT.

CDR3 sequence: CASSLRTEYYNEQFF. The CDR3 nucleotides are TGCGCCAGCAGCTTGCGGACAGAATACTACAATGAGCAGTTCTTC. The V gene is TRBV5-1, the J gene TRBJ2-1, with D tentatively TRBD1 (6 bases). The CDR3 covers 15 residues. V lost 1 base and J 3 bases, leaving 11 bases between the germline ends. CDR1 is SGHRS and CDR2 is YFSETQ in the germline V gene.